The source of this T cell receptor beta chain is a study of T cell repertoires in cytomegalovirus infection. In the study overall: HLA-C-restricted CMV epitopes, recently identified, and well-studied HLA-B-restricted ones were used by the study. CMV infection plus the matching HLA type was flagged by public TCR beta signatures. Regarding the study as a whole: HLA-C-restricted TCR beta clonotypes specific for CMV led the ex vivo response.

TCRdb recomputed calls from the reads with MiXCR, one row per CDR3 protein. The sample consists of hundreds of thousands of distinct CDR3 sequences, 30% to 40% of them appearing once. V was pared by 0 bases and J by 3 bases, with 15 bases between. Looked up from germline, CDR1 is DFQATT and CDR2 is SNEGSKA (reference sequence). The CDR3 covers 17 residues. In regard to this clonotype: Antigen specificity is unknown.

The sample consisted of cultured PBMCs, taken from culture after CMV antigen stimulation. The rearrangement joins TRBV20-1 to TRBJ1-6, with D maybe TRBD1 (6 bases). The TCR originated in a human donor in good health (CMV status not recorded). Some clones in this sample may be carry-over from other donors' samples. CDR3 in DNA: TGCAGTGCTAGAGACCCCCGAGGGGGAGTCTATAATTCACCCCTCCACTTT. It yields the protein CSARDPRGGVYNSPLHF.